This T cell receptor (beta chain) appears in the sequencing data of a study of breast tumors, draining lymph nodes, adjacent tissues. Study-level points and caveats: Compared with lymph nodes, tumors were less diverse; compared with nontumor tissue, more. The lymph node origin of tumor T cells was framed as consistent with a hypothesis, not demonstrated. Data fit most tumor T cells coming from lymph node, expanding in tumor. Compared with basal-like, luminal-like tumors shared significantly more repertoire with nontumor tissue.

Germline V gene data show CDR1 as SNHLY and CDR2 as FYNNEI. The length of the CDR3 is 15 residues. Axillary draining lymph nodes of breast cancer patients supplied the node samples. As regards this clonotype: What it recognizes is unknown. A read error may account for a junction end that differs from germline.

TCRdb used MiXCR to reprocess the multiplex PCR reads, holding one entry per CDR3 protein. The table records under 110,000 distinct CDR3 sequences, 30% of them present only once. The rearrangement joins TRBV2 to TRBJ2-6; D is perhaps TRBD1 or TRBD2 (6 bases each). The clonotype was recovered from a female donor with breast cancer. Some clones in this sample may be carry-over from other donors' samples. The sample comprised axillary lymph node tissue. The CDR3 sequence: CASSRRDTGGDVLPF. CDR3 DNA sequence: TGTGCCAGCAGTCGAAGGGACACCGGGGGAGACGTCCTGCCTTTC.